A selection of T cell receptor beta chains follows, all from one sample in a study of blood T cell repertoires in COVID-19. Profiled with immunoSEQ multiplex PCR; TCRdb holds only in-frame clones, not every one. Here the sample spans tens of thousands of clones, 88% being singletons. Sequencing input: peripheral blood. These receptors came from a woman between 65 and 79 years old with active COVID-19. CDR3s include the opening cysteine and the closing phenylalanine or tryptophan. A D gene is named only where the DNA matches it firmly. For some rows the clone size is stated as once, few or many, or as a class when expanded; others skip it.

>TRBV7-6|12|-|TRBJ2-1|-
CASSPQGNEQFF
TGTGCCAGCAGCCCCCAGGGGAACGAGCAGTTCTTC
>TRBV27|13|-|TRBJ2-5|-
CASSLSGLGTQYF
TGTGCCAGCAGTTTATCGGGTCTAGGGACCCAGTACTTC
>TRBV24-1|13|-|TRBJ1-5|TRBD1
CATTGGYNQPQHF
TGTGCCACCACAGGGGGCTACAATCAGCCCCAGCATTTT
>TRBV27|14|-|TRBJ1-5|TRBD1
CASSSTGVRQPQHF
TGTGCCAGCAGTTCAACAGGGGTCCGTCAGCCCCAGCATTTT
>TRBV15|16|-|TRBJ1-2|-
CATSKTRQPTNYGYTF
TGTGCCACCAGCAAGACTCGACAGCCCACTAACTATGGCTACACCTTC
>TRBV11-2|14|-|TRBJ2-3|-
CASSPGGITDTQYF
TGTGCCAGCAGCCCAGGCGGGATCACAGATACGCAGTATTTT
>TRBV5-1|20|-|TRBJ1-5|TRBD1
CASSSKYGTGEVGDNQPQHF
TGCGCCAGCAGCTCGAAGTATGGGACAGGGGAGGTAGGAGACAATCAGCCCCAGCATTTT
>TRBV5-4|17|-|TRBJ2-5|TRBD2
CASAPGLAGGGGETQYF
TGTGCCAGCGCGCCGGGACTAGCGGGGGGTGGTGGAGAGACCCAGTACTTC
>TRBV4-3|13|-|TRBJ2-3|-
CASSQGRGDTQYF
TGCGCCAGCAGCCAAGGGAGGGGAGATACGCAGTATTTT
>TRBV14|16|-|TRBJ1-1|-
CASSRLLGSRGTEAFF
TGTGCCAGCAGCCGACTACTAGGAAGCAGGGGAACTGAAGCTTTCTTT
>TRBV6-1|17|once|TRBJ1-5|TRBD1
CASSESAWTGGEQPQHF
TGTGCCAGCAGTGAGTCGGCCTGGACAGGGGGCGAACAGCCCCAGCATTTT
>TRBV28|13|-|TRBJ2-1|TRBD1
CASRGQGFDEQFF
TGTGCCAGCAGAGGACAGGGCTTCGATGAGCAGTTCTTC
>TRBV6-6|15|few|TRBJ2-7|-
CASSSPRRVLYEQYF
TGTGCCAGCAGTTCCCCCCGGCGGGTCTTATACGAGCAGTACTTC
>TRBV11-1|15|-|TRBJ2-1|TRBD2
CASSLERGRGREQFF
TGTGCCAGCAGCTTAGAGCGGGGGCGAGGACGCGAGCAGTTCTTC
>TRBV4-1|15|-|TRBJ2-1|TRBD2
CASSQMGLGGNEQFF
TGCGCCAGCAGCCAGATGGGACTAGGGGGCAATGAGCAGTTCTTC
>TRBV19|16|-|TRBJ2-3|-
CASSIRGGGPTDTQYF
TGTGCCAGTAGTATCAGAGGGGGGGGGCCCACAGATACGCAGTATTTT